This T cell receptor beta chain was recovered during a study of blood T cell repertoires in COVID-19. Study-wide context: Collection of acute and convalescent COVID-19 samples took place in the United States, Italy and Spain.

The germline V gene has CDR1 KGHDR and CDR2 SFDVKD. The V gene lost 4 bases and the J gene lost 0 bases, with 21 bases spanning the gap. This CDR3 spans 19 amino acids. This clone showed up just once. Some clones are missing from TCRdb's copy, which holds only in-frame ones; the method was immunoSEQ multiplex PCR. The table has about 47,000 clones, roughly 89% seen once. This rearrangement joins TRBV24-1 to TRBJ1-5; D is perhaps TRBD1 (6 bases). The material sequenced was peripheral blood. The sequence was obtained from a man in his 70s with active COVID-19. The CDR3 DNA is TGTGCCACCAGTGAGCCATACAGGGTTAGGTTCTATAGCAATCAGCCCCAGCATTTT. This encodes CATSEPYRVRFYSNQPQHF.